This T cell receptor beta chain was observed in a study of monozygotic twins with inflammatory bowel disease. The study subjected TCRalpha and TCRbeta cDNA to two nested PCRs of approximately 16 and 10 cycles. TCRdb reprocessed the 5' RACE reads; each CDR3 protein has one entry and no DNA is given. The sample has 400,000 or so distinct CDR3 sequences; the top ten hold 2% to 3%. This CDR3 has 13 amino acids. Germline CDR1 reads SGHTA; CDR2 reads FQGNSA. This chain links TRBV7-2 with TRBJ2-1; the D call of TRBD2 rests on TCRdb alone, since no DNA is present to check it. What was sequenced was blood. The TCR was taken from a human donor with ulcerative colitis or Crohn's disease, or a healthy co-twin of an affected twin (not recorded which). The CDR3: CASSLGERHEQFF.